The 15 T cell receptor beta chains below come from one sample, sequenced in a study of somatic mutations in cytotoxic T cells in rheumatoid arthritis. Sequencing used immunoSEQ multiplex PCR; TCRdb keeps in-frame clones, though not all of them. The table includes roughly 10,000 clones, roughly 80% detected once. Sequencing was done on a sample of CD8+ T cells sorted from blood. The receptors stem from a man aged 50 or older in good health.

This clone was seen a few times. The chain uses TRBV28 and TRBJ1-2; 11 bases map to TRBD1. Trimming removed 5 bases from V and 5 bases from J; junction bases left unmatched: 10. CDR3 length: 16 amino acids. Germline V gene lookup returns CDR1 MDHEN and CDR2 SYDVKM. CDR3 residues: CASSPRTGGKFYGYTF. DNA for the CDR3: TGTGCCAGCAGTCCTCGGACAGGGGGCAAATTTTATGGCTACACCTTC.

V gene TRBV9 combines with J gene TRBJ2-7; 8 bases line up with TRBD1. CDR1 and CDR2 from the germline V gene are SGDLS and YYNGEE. The CDR3 sequence is 14 residues long. Germline trimming cut 4 bases from V and 0 bases from J; bases unmatched to any gene: 3. The CDR3 is CASSLGTGSYEQYF. CDR3 nucleotide sequence: TGTGCCAGCAGCCTAGGGACAGGCTCCTACGAGCAGTACTTC.

The chain is built from TRBV4-1 and TRBJ1-3; D ambiguous. The V end lost 0 bases, the J end lost 0 bases, and 6 bases lay between the germline ends. Per the germline V gene, CDR1 is MGHRA and CDR2 is YSYEKL. The CDR3 runs 15 residues. CDR3 region: CASSQDTSSGNTIYF. The CDR3 DNA sequence: TGCGCCAGCAGCCAAGATACAAGCTCTGGAAACACCATATATTTT.

Written as DNA, the CDR3 is TGCAGCGTTGATGGGAGGGGGACGCTAAGGGCAGATACGCAGTATTTT. It is translated as CSVDGRGTLRADTQYF. This sequence joins TRBV29-1 and TRBJ2-3, with TRBD2 as a possible D gene (7 bases). V was trimmed by 3 bases and J by 4 bases, leaving 20 bases between them. CDR1 and CDR2 from the germline V gene are SQVTM and ANQGSEA. This CDR3 spans 16 amino acids.

V is TRBV5-3 and J is TRBJ1-5; 8 bases map to TRBD1. TRBV5-3 falls under the ORF class, with uncertain function. V shed 4 bases and J 1 base; nucleotides not matched to a gene: 4. The CDR3 runs to 15 residues. Here the CDR3 reads CARSQDRVSNQPQHF. In nucleotides, the CDR3 is TGTGCCAGAAGCCAGGACAGGGTCAGCAATCAGCCCCAGCATTTT.

The chain recombines TRBV7-3 with TRBJ2-7; 8 bases map to TRBD2. Germline-derived CDR1 and CDR2 are SGHTA and FQGTGA. CDR3 length: 15 residues. After removal of 5 bases from V and 1 base from J, the junction contained 7 bases not matched to a gene. Here the CDR3 reads CASSEAGGPSYEQYF. The CDR3 bases are TGTGCCAGCAGCGAGGCGGGGGGCCCTTCCTACGAGCAGTACTTC.

This chain links TRBV4-3 with TRBJ1-1; 7 bases are shared with TRBD1. The CDR3 sequence is 12 residues long. V lost 2 bases and J lost 11; bases outside the gene matches: 5. Germline V gene sequence: CDR1 LGHNA, CDR2 YSLEER. CDR3 protein: CASSQPRGRAFF. The CDR3 region has the DNA TGCGCCAGCAGCCAACCCAGGGGGAGGGCTTTCTTT.

The J gene is TRBJ1-2, the V gene TRBV28, with 9 nucleotides matching TRBD1. V gave up 5 bases and J gave up 3 bases; unmatched junction bases: 7. Per germline, CDR1 MDHEN and CDR2 SYDVKM. The CDR3 is 15 residues long. The CDR3 sequence is CASSGPDRGYYGYTF. The CDR3 DNA reads TGTGCCAGCAGTGGGCCAGACAGGGGGTACTATGGCTACACCTTC.

The chain joins TRBV6-1 to TRBJ1-6; 8 bases are shared with TRBD1. Germline V lookup: CDR1 MNHNS, CDR2 SASEGT. V trimming: 8 bases; J trimming: 7 bases; junction bases outside the gene matches: 10. The CDR3 runs 15 residues. CDR3 sequence reads: CASSNRGGINSPLHF. In DNA form, the CDR3 reads TGTGCCAGCTCGAACAGGGGGGGAATAAATTCACCCCTCCACTTT.

V usage is TRBV6-5 and J usage is TRBJ2-7; D gene uncertain. The V gene's germline CDR1 is MNHEY and CDR2 SVGAGI. Trimming took off 5 bases at V and 0 bases at J, with 8 bases between the two ends. The CDR3 length is 13 residues. CDR3 in amino acids: CASSPPSSYEQYF. CDR3 bases: TGTGCCAGCAGTCCCCCCAGCTCCTACGAGCAGTACTTC.

The chain employs TRBV27 and TRBJ1-4, with TRBD1 identical over 7 bases. The CDR3 runs to 14 residues. Germline trimming cut 4 bases from V and 4 bases from J; bases unmatched to any gene: 3. The germline V gene encodes CDR1 MNHEY and CDR2 SMNVEV (reference sequence). This CDR3 is CASSWDSLNEKLFF. DNA for the CDR3: TGTGCCAGCAGTTGGGACAGTCTTAATGAAAAACTGTTTTTT.

V usage is TRBV30 and J usage is TRBJ1-3, with D perhaps matching TRBD1 (6 bases). V gave up 5 bases and J gave up 10 bases, with 24 bases separating them. The germline gives CDR1 GTSNPN, CDR2 SVGIG (reference sequence). The CDR3 runs 15 residues. In nucleotides, the CDR3 is TGTGCCTGGCTCGACCGGGACACCGGATCCCGGACCATATATTTT. Its protein is CAWLDRDTGSRTIYF.

This chain joins TRBV6-5 and TRBJ2-5; TRBD1 might be the D (5 bases). Germline lookup yields CDR1 MNHEY and CDR2 SVGAGI. Trimming left V 1 base short and J 3 bases short, with 6 bases between. CDR3 length: 13 residues. CDR3 amino acids: CASSYLGEETQYF. The DNA of the CDR3 is TGTGCCAGCAGTTACTTAGGGGAAGAGACCCAGTACTTC.

This clone was recorded a few times. The chain has TRBV2 and TRBJ2-3, with 11 bases matching TRBD2. This CDR3 comprises 12 residues. Germline V gene sequence: CDR1 SNHLY, CDR2 FYNNEI. The CDR3 reads CVLAGGPDTQYF. In DNA form, the CDR3 reads TGTGTCCTAGCGGGGGGACCAGATACGCAGTATTTT.

This chain connects TRBV6-4 to TRBJ2-6; no definite D call. The germline V and J ends were trimmed by 0 bases and 0 bases, with 6 bases remaining between them. The germline V gene has CDR1 MRHNA and CDR2 SNTAGT. This CDR3 contains 16 residues. The CDR3 protein is CASSDSGSSGANVLTF. The CDR3 nucleotides are TGTGCCAGCAGTGACTCGGGCAGCTCTGGGGCCAACGTCCTGACTTTC.